Many counts were recorded for the clone carrying this T cell receptor (beta chain). This sample stems from a study of patients and donors after allogeneic stem cell transplantation. The CDR3 consists of 17 residues. The germline gives CDR1 MGHRA, CDR2 YSYEKL. Trimming pared 0 bases from V and 7 bases from J, leaving 21 bases between. TCRdb recomputed calls from the RT-PCR reads with MiXCR, one row per CDR3 protein. The sample lists hundreds of thousands of distinct CDR3 sequences, less than 15% occurring once. V and J are TRBV4-1 and TRBJ1-2; weak D call: TRBD1 (6 bases). Sample: blood, either unsorted or a sorted T cell fraction (not recorded which). The receptor's source is a human donor who was either an allogeneic HSCT recipient or a stem cell or donor lymphocyte infusion donor (not recorded which). It is not recorded whose cells these are; they may come from a transplant donor. The CDR3 sequence: CASSQDRKWTATGGYTF. As DNA, the CDR3 is TGCGCCAGCAGCCAAGACCGTAAATGGACAGCAACGGGTGGCTACACCTTC.